The TCR beta chain under discussion was sequenced for a study of T cells in tumors after PD-1 blockade. Across the study: Patients had no prior checkpoint blockade, systemic immunosuppressants, or anti-cancer therapy within 4 weeks.

Here immunoSEQ multiplex PCR was the method, and the copy in TCRdb shows in-frame clones only, minus some. The sample shows more than 8,000 clones, about 62% of them seen only once. CDR3 length equals 13 residues. Germline CDR1 SGHNT, CDR2 YYREEE (reference sequence). Turning to this clone: This clone may be a read error of a much larger clone one base away. Other DNA sequences of this sample code for an identical CDR3.

Time point: second of two post-therapy site-matched biopsies 2 to 3 months apart. The gene calls are TRBV5-4 and TRBJ1-6; D is undetermined. The sequence was obtained from a human donor with basal cell carcinoma. The input for sequencing was tumor tissue, taken after anti-PD-1 treatment. CDR3 nucleotide sequence: TGTGCCAGCAGCTATGTACTAGATTCACCTCTCCACTTT. Translated, it gives CASSYVLDSPLHF.